The 2 T cell receptor beta chains presented below share a single source sample, sequenced in a study of cytomegalovirus exposure and HLA in healthy donors. With 60 Vbeta and 13 Jbeta primers, the PCR was carried out. Clones were read by immunoSEQ multiplex PCR, and TCRdb kept only the in-frame ones, dropping some. The table lists 310,000 or so clones, around nine tenths of them singletons, with about 2% in the top ten. Source material: PBMCs. These receptors were obtained from a woman in her late teens or twenties in good health and CMV-seronegative.

The chain couples TRBV6-5 to TRBJ2-3, with D perhaps TRBD1 (5 bases). The V gene lost 4 bases and the J gene lost 0 bases, with 11 bases spanning the gap. The CDR3 length is 15 residues. In germline, CDR1 is MNHEY, CDR2 SVGAGI. The CDR3 protein is CASSSQTVSTDTQYF. The CDR3 region has the DNA TGTGCCAGCAGTTCCCAGACAGTTAGCACAGATACGCAGTATTTT.

This chain joins TRBV15 and TRBJ1-3; the D is unclear. V lost 3 bases, J lost 6 bases, and 3 bases lay in between. The CDR3 is 11 residues long. CDR1 LNHNV and CDR2 YYDKDF come from the germline V gene (reference sequence). The CDR3 sequence is CATSSQNTIYF. Written as DNA, the CDR3 is TGTGCCACCAGCAGTCAAAACACCATATATTTT.